The 6 T cell receptor beta chains listed next were all sequenced from one sample in a study of identical twins (dated by TCRdb to the mid-2010s). To prepare the library, 5' RACE was applied. This sample was sequenced with an Illumina HiSeq 2000. TCRdb trimmed public reads at Q25 via fastp, called clones via MiXCR and kept in-frame beta chains. Each CDR3 protein gets just one entry, which takes the most common genes and DNA from the rows behind it. Within this sample are around 530,000 distinct CDR3 sequences, with 13% to 15% of them counted one time only. Less than 0.5% of the sample is taken by the ten largest. In addition, the sample was reused for a study of yellow fever vaccine responses in identical twins.

Sequenced: CD4+ T cells sorted from blood. These receptors were taken from a woman between 18 and 29 years old in good health.

This clonotype was counted a few times. V is TRBV3-1 and J is TRBJ2-2; 9 bases map to TRBD2. The CDR3 consists of 14 residues. Germline V gene lookup returns CDR1 LGHDT and CDR2 YNNKEL (reference sequence). V trimming: 1 base; J trimming: 12 bases; junction bases outside the gene matches: 6. The CDR3 reads CASSQGLAVAQLFF. CDR3 nucleotide sequence: TGTGCCAGCAGCCAAGGACTAGCGGTCGCTCAGCTGTTTTTT.

This clonotype was detected a few times. The CDR3 reads CASSQPGMWNTEAFF. CDR3 sequence (DNA): TGTGCCAGCAGCCAGCCTGGGATGTGGAACACTGAAGCTTTCTTT. The gene calls are TRBV3-1 and TRBJ1-1, with no clear D. This CDR3 contains 15 residues. V was shortened by 3 bases and J by 1 base, with 12 bases between the two germline ends. Germline V gives CDR1 LGHDT, CDR2 YNNKEL (reference sequence).

This clonotype came up many times. The rearrangement joins TRBV18 to TRBJ2-1; 8 nucleotides line up with TRBD2. CDR1 KGHSH and CDR2 LQKENI come from the germline V gene. The length of the CDR3 is 15 residues. Trimming at V came to 3 bases and at J to 6 bases, leaving 7 bases not matched to a gene. This CDR3 reads CASSPMGLGTNEQFF. The CDR3 DNA is TGTGCCAGCTCACCGATGGGACTAGGTACCAATGAGCAGTTCTTC.

This clonotype occurred a few times. V is TRBV21-1 and J is TRBJ2-7; TRBD2 reflects the table's D call only, with no check against the DNA. TRBV21-1 is annotated as a pseudogene. The CDR3 loop spans 14 amino acids. CDR3 amino acids: CATQKREYTYEQYF. In nucleotides, the CDR3 is TGTGCCACCCAGAAGCGGGAGTACACCTACGAGCAGTACTTC.

The chain joins TRBV24-1 to TRBJ2-2, with no clear D. The CDR3 spans 17 residues. Per the germline V gene, CDR1 is KGHDR and CDR2 is SFDVKD. The V and J ends lost 4 bases and 3 bases respectively, with 17 bases between them. CDR3 DNA sequence: TGTGCCACCAGTGACCGAACCAAGAGCTCCTACACCGGGGAGCTGTTTTTT. Translated: CATSDRTKSSYTGELFF.

V gene TRBV10-1 combines with J gene TRBJ2-3; D is ambiguous. The ends were cut back, 2 bases at V and 1 base at J, with 10 bases in the middle. Germline CDR1 reads WNHNN; CDR2 reads SYGVQD (reference sequence). This CDR3 region has 15 residues. As DNA, the CDR3 is TGCGCCAGCAGTGAGGAAAGGGCAGGCACAGATACGCAGTATTTT. Translation gives CASSEERAGTDTQYF.